The 19 T cell receptor beta chains given below trace back to one sample, sequenced in a study of T cell changes during pregnancy in multiple sclerosis. The assay was immunoSEQ multiplex PCR, and TCRdb's table has in-frame clones only and misses some. In the table there are some 38,000 clones, around 89% of which are singletons. Sequences were derived from CD8+ T cells from peripheral blood mononuclear cells, sampled in the third trimester of pregnancy. Source of these receptors: a female donor with multiple sclerosis, enrolled in a pregnancy study.

The V call is TRBV7-9, the J call TRBJ1-1; D might be TRBD1 (5 bases). CDR3 length: 12 residues. Germline CDR1 reads SEHNR; CDR2 reads FQNEAQ (reference sequence). V gave up 1 base and J gave up 7 bases, with 7 bases separating them. The CDR3 spells CASSLGGVEAFF. CDR3 sequence (DNA): TGTGCCAGCAGCTTAGGGGGGGTTGAAGCTTTCTTT.

The chain employs TRBV27 and TRBJ1-2; unclear D gene. Germline lookup yields CDR1 MNHEY and CDR2 SMNVEV (reference sequence). The V end was cut by 3 bases, the J end by 5 bases, with 16 bases between. The CDR3 runs to 15 residues. Here the CDR3 reads CASSFLPREPYGYTF. The CDR3 bases are TGTGCCAGCAGTTTCCTCCCCCGCGAACCGTATGGCTACACCTTC.

The rearrangement uses TRBV6-5 and TRBJ1-1; a weak D match, TRBD1 (5 bases). There are 15 residues in the CDR3. Trimming stripped 0 bases from V and 6 bases from J, with 14 bases between. Germline V lookup: CDR1 MNHEY, CDR2 SVGAGI. CDR3 nucleotide sequence: TGTGCCAGCAGTTACTCGGGTGAAGGGGCGGCTGAAGCTTTCTTT. Amino acid sequence: CASSYSGEGAAEAFF.

J is TRBJ1-1 and V is TRBV30; D remains ambiguous. Per the germline V gene, CDR1 is GTSNPN and CDR2 is SVGIG (reference sequence). V lost 1 base and J lost 4, with 10 bases in between. The CDR3 extends over 13 amino acids. CDR3 region: CAWSDEVITEAFF. CDR3 in DNA: TGTGCCTGGAGTGATGAGGTAATCACTGAAGCTTTCTTT.

This sequence joins TRBV9 and TRBJ2-1; 7 bases align to TRBD1. Per germline, CDR1 SGDLS and CDR2 YYNGEE. The CDR3 runs to 15 residues. V shed 3 bases and J 2 bases; nucleotides not matched to a gene: 5. The chain's CDR3 is CASSGRDSPYNEQFF. The CDR3 region has the DNA TGTGCCAGCAGCGGCCGGGACAGCCCCTACAATGAGCAGTTCTTC.

This clone was counted a few times. The chain carries TRBV9 and TRBJ1-1; no clear D. The CDR3 runs 15 residues. V was trimmed by 0 bases and J by 4 bases, leaving 13 bases between them. Per the germline V gene, CDR1 is SGDLS and CDR2 is YYNGEE. The CDR3 loop is CASSVGSGVSTEAFF. In DNA form, the CDR3 reads TGTGCCAGCAGCGTAGGATCCGGGGTTAGCACTGAAGCTTTCTTT.

The chain carries TRBV6-5 and TRBJ2-7; 7 nucleotides line up with TRBD1. This CDR3 contains 15 residues. Germline V lookup: CDR1 MNHEY, CDR2 SVGAGI. V lost 5 bases to trimming and J lost 2 bases; unmatched junction nucleotides: 9. CDR3 DNA: TGTGCCAGCAGTACCCGGGACAGACCTCCCTACGAGCAGTACTTC. Protein: CASSTRDRPPYEQYF.

This chain joins TRBV5-6 and TRBJ1-5; tentatively, D is TRBD1 (5 bases). The CDR3 extends over 16 amino acids. CDR1 and CDR2 (germline): SGHDT, YYEEEE. The germline V and J ends were trimmed by 3 bases and 4 bases, with 17 bases remaining between them. For the CDR3, the DNA is TGTGCCAGCAGCTCCTGGGGGGGGTTAGGGAATCAGCCCCAGCATTTT. Protein: CASSSWGGLGNQPQHF.

In nucleotides, the CDR3 is TGCGCCAGCAGCTTGGCCTTACTACAGGGGGCCTCCTACGAGCAGTACTTC. Its protein product is CASSLALLQGASYEQYF. The V call is TRBV5-1, the J call TRBJ2-7; 9 bases map to TRBD1. The junction had 7 bases not matched to a gene; V was cut back by 0 bases and J by 0 bases. CDR1 is SGHRS and CDR2 is YFSETQ in the germline V gene. The CDR3 consists of 17 residues.

The chain carries TRBV7-2 and TRBJ1-2, with 8 bases lining up with TRBD1. There are 14 residues in the CDR3. After removal of 8 bases from V and 5 bases from J, the junction contained 10 bases not matched to a gene. Germline CDR1 and CDR2: SGHTA and FQGNSA. CDR3 residues: CASWGQEGYYGYTF. The CDR3 DNA reads TGTGCCAGCTGGGGACAGGAAGGATATTATGGCTACACCTTC.

This chain connects TRBV7-2 to TRBJ2-3; 8 nucleotides agree with TRBD1. This CDR3 has 16 residues. Germline V gives CDR1 SGHTA, CDR2 FQGNSA. The ends lost 1 base at V and 5 bases at J; junction bases unmatched: 8. DNA of the CDR3: TGTGCCAGCAGCTTAGTTGACAGGGGAGAGGAAGATACGCAGTATTTT. Translating it yields CASSLVDRGEEDTQYF. Complete variable domain (other parts from reference TRBV7-2 and TRBJ2-3): GAGVSQSPSNKVTEKGKDVELRCDPISGHTALYWYRQSLGQGLEFLIYFQGNSAPDKSGLPSDRFSAERTGGSVSTLTIQRTQQEDSAVYLCASSLVDRGEEDTQYFGPGTRLTVL.

The chain recombines TRBV6-5 with TRBJ1-2; 8 bases match TRBD1. Germline V CDR1 and CDR2: MNHEY, SVGAGI. V dropped 2 bases and J dropped 7; count of bases not matched to a gene: 9. This CDR3 is 15 amino acids long. In DNA form, the CDR3 reads TGTGCCAGCAGTTACGGGCAGGGGGCGCCCCGTGGCTACACCTTC. Translating it yields CASSYGQGAPRGYTF.

The chain combines TRBV6-6 with TRBJ2-4, with 7 bases identical to TRBD1. V lost 6 bases, J lost 6 bases, and 5 bases stayed unmatched. The CDR3 covers 13 residues. Germline CDR1 MNHNY, CDR2 SVGAGI (reference sequence). The CDR3 region has the DNA TGTGCCAGCAGACCAGGGGGTCCAAACATTCAGTACTTC. Amino acid sequence: CASRPGGPNIQYF.

The chain couples TRBV9 to TRBJ2-2, with a tentative D call TRBD1 (6 bases). The ends were cut back, 4 bases at V and 7 bases at J, with 14 bases in the middle. CDR3 length equals 14 residues. Looked up from germline, CDR1 is SGDLS and CDR2 is YYNGEE. The chain's CDR3 is CASSPRGTLGELFF. The DNA of the CDR3 is TGTGCCAGCAGCCCCCGTGGGACACTCGGGGAGCTGTTTTTT.

This clone was seen a single time. The chain recombines TRBV30 with TRBJ1-3; 7 bases are a match to TRBD1. The V gene end was trimmed by 8 bases and the J gene end by 0 bases; junction bases not matched to a gene: 4. CDR3 size: 13 residues. CDR1 and CDR2 (germline): GTSNPN, SVGIG (reference sequence). For the CDR3, the DNA is TGTGCCCTAACAGGGGACTCTGGAAACACCATATATTTT. Translated, it gives CALTGDSGNTIYF.

This clone has just a few counts. This chain joins TRBV7-2 and TRBJ2-7; D remains ambiguous. This CDR3 comprises 14 residues. Between the trimmed V and J ends, which lost 3 bases and 3 bases, there was a span of 12 bases. The germline V gene encodes CDR1 SGHTA and CDR2 FQGNSA. The DNA of the CDR3 is TGTGCCAGCAGCTTTGGTAGGAGTTACTACGAGCAGTACTTC. It encodes CASSFGRSYYEQYF.

The rearrangement uses TRBV6-6 and TRBJ2-5; D may be TRBD2 (5 bases). The CDR3 length is 15 residues. CDR1 and CDR2 (germline): MNHNY, SVGAGI (reference sequence). V dropped 0 bases and J dropped 2 bases, with 10 bases sitting between them. CDR3 sequence reads: CASSYSREIQETQYF. The DNA for the CDR3 is TGTGCCAGCAGTTACTCGAGGGAGATTCAAGAGACCCAGTACTTC.

The gene calls are TRBV5-5 and TRBJ1-2; 8 bases align to TRBD1. The CDR3 is made up of 14 amino acids. CDR1 SGHKS and CDR2 YYEKEE come from the germline V gene (reference sequence). The ends lost 3 bases at V and 8 bases at J; junction bases unmatched: 9. The chain's CDR3 is CASSSLGTGEGYTF. The CDR3 DNA follows: TGTGCCAGCAGCTCCCTGGGGACAGGTGAAGGCTACACCTTC.

The rearrangement uses TRBV9 and TRBJ2-7, with D hard to call. The CDR3 extends over 13 amino acids. Trimming shortened V by 4 bases and J by 3 bases, and 11 bases separated the two germline ends. The germline V gene has CDR1 SGDLS and CDR2 YYNGEE. The CDR3 sequence: CASSLEAFYEQYF. For the CDR3, the DNA is TGTGCCAGCAGCCTCGAGGCCTTCTACGAGCAGTACTTC. Variable domain in full (rest from reference TRBV9 and TRBJ2-7): DSGVTQTPKHLITATGQRVTLRCSPRSGDLSVYWYQQSLDQGLQFLIQYYNGEERAKGNILERFSAQQFPDLHSELNLSSLELGDSALYFCASSLEAFYEQYFGPGTRLTVT.